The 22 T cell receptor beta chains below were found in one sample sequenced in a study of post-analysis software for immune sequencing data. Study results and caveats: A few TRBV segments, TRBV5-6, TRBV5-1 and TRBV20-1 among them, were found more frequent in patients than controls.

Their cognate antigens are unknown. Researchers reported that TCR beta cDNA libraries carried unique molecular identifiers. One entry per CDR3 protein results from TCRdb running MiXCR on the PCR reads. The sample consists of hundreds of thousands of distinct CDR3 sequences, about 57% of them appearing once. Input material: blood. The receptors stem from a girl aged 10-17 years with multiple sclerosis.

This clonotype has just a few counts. CDR3 DNA: TGTGCCAGCAGCCCCGGACTGGCCACCTACAATGAGCAGTTCTTC. Translating gives CASSPGLATYNEQFF. This sequence joins TRBV14 and TRBJ2-1; possible D gene TRBD2, 5 bases. The CDR3 consists of 15 residues. Trimming took 4 bases from V and 2 from J, leaving 12 bases between them. CDR1 and CDR2 from the germline V gene are SGHDN and FVKESK.

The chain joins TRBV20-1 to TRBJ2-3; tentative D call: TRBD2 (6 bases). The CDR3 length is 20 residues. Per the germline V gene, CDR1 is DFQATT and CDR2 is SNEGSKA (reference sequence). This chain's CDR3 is CSALHAIGGTDGIQKDTQYF. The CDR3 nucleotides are TGCAGCGCGTTACACGCTATTGGTGGGACTGACGGGATTCAAAAAGATACGCAGTATTTT.

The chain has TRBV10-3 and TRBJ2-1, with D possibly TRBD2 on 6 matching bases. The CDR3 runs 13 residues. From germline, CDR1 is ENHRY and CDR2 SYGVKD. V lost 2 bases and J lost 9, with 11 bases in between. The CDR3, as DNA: TGTGCCATCAGTGAGAAGCGGGCGATTGAGCAGTTCTTC. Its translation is CAISEKRAIEQFF.

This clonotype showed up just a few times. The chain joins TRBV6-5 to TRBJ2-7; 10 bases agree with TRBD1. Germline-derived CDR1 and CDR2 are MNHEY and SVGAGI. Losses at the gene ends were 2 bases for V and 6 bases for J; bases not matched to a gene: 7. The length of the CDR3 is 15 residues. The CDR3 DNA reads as TGTGCCAGCAGTTACGGACAGGGGGGAGGTGGCGAGCAGTACTTC. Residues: CASSYGQGGGGEQYF.

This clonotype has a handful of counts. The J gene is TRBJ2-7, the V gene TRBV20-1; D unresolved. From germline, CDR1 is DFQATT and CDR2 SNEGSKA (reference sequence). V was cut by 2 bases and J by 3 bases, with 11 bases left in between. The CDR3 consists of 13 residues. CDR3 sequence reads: CSARSDGYYEQYF. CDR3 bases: TGCAGTGCTAGAAGTGACGGATACTACGAGCAGTACTTC.

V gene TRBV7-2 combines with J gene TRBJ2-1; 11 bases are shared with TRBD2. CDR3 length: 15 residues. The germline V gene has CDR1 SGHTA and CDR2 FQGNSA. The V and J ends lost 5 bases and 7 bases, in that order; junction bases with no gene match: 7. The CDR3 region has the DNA TGTGCCAGCAGCCCCGCTAGCGGGGGGACTAATGAGCAGTTCTTC. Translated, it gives CASSPASGGTNEQFF.

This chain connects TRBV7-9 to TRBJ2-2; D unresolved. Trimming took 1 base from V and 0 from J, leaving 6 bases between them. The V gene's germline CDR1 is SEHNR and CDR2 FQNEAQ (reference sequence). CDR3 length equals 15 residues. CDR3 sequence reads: CASSLVPANTGELFF. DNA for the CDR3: TGTGCCAGCAGCTTAGTCCCGGCGAACACCGGGGAGCTGTTTTTT.

In DNA form, the CDR3 reads TGCAGTGCTAGTTCAGGACTAGCGGCCTACGAGCAGTACTTC. Translating it yields CSASSGLAAYEQYF. V usage is TRBV20-1 and J usage is TRBJ2-4, with TRBD2 matching 10 bases. Near its end, the DNA agrees better with TRBJ2-7, so the J call may be wrong. The CDR3 covers 14 residues. The germline gives CDR1 DFQATT, CDR2 SNEGSKA (reference sequence).

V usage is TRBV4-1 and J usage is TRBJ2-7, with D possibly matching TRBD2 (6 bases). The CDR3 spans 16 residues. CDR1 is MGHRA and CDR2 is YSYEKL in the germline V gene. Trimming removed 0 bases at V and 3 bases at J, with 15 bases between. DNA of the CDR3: TGCGCCAGCAGCCAAGATCTCCTAGCGAAGGGCTACGAGCAGTACTTC. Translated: CASSQDLLAKGYEQYF.

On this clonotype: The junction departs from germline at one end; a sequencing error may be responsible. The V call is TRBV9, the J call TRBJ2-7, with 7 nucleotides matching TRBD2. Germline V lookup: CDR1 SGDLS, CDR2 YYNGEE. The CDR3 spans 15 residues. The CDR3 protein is CVSSVVDSGRNEQYF. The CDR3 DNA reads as TGTGTCAGCAGCGTAGTTGACTCCGGGAGGAACGAGCAGTACTTC.

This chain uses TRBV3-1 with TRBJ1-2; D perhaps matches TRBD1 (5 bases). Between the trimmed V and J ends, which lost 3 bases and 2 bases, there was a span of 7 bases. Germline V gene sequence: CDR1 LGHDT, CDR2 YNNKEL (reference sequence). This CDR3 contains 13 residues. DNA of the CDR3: TGTGCCAGCAGCCAGCGACAGAACTATGGCTACACCTTC. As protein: CASSQRQNYGYTF.

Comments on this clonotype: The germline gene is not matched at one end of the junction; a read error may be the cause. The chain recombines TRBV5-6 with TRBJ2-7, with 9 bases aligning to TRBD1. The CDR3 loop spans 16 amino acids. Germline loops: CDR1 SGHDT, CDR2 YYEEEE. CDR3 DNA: TGTGCCGGCAGCTTTTTTCGGGACAGGGCCACCTACGAGCAGTACTTC. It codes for CAGSFFRDRATYEQYF.

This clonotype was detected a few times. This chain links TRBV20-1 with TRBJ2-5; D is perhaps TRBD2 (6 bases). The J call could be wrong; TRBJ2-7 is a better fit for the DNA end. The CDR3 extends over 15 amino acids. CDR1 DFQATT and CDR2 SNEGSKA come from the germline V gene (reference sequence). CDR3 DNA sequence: TGCAGTGCTAGAGATCATAAGGGACTTAGCTACGAGCAGTACTTC. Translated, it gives CSARDHKGLSYEQYF.

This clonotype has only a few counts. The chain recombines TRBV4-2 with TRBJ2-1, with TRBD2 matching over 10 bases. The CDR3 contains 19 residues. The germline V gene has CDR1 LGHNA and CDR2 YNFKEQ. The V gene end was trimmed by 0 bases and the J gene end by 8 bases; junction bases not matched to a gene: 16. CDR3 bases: TGTGCCAGCAGCCAAGATCTCCCCAGGCTAGCGGGAGCCCGCGATGAGCAGTTCTTC. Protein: CASSQDLPRLAGARDEQFF.

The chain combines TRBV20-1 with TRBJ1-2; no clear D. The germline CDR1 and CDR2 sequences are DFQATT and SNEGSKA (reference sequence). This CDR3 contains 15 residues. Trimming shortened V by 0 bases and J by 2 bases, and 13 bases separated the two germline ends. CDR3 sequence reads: CSARDFGVANYGYTF. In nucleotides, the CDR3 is TGCAGTGCTAGAGATTTTGGGGTGGCCAACTATGGCTACACCTTC.

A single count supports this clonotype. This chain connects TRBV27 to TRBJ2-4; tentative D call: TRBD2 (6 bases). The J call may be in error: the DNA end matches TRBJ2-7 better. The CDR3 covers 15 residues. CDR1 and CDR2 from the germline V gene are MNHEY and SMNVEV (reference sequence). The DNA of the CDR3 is TGTGCCAGCAGTTTTGTGGGACTGGGCTCCTACGAGCAGTACGTC. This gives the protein CASSFVGLGSYEQYV.

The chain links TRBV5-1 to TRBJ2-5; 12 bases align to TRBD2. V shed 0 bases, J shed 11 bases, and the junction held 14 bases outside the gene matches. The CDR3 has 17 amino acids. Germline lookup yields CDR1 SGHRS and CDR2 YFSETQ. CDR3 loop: CASSLGLAGVQWDEQYF. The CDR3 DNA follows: TGCGCCAGCAGCTTGGGACTAGCGGGGGTTCAATGGGATGAGCAGTACTTC.

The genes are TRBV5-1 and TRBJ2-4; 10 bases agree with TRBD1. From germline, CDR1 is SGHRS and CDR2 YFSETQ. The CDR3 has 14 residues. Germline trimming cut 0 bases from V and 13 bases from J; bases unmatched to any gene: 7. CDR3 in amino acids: CASSLGQGAEEQYF. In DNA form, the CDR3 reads TGCGCCAGCAGCTTGGGACAGGGGGCTGAAGAGCAGTACTTC.

The DNA for the CDR3 is TGTGCCATCCCTGCGGGGGGGCCCGATGAGCAGTTCTTC. This sequence encodes CAIPAGGPDEQFF. The chain has TRBV15 and TRBJ2-1; 9 bases align to TRBD2. Losses at the gene ends were 10 bases for V and 8 bases for J; bases not matched to a gene: 9. The germline CDR1 and CDR2 sequences are LNHNV and YYDKDF (reference sequence). The CDR3 extends over 13 amino acids.

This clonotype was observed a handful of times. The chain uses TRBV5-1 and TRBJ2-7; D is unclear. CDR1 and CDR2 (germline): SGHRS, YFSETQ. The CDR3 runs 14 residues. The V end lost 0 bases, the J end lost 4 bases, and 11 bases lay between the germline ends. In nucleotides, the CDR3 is TGCGCCAGCAGCTTGGAAGGCAGGAAATACGAGCAGTACTTC. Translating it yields CASSLEGRKYEQYF.

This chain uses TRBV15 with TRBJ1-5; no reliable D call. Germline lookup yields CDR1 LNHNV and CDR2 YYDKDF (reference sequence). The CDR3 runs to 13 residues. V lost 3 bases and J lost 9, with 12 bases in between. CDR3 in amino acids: CATSRAYDRPQHF. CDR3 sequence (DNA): TGTGCCACCAGCAGGGCCTACGATCGGCCCCAGCATTTT.

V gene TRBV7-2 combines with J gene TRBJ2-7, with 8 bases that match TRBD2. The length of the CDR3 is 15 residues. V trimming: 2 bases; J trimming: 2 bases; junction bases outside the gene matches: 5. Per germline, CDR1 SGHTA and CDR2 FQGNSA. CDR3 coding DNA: TGTGCCAGCAGCTTACCACGGGGGGGTACCTACGAGCAGTACTTC. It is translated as CASSLPRGGTYEQYF.